This T cell receptor (beta chain) was sequenced for a study of metastatic and nonmetastatic thyroid tumors. About the research overall: Malignant thyroid and benign thyroid patients provided blood and tumor or nodule tissue whose repertoires were compared.

CDR1 is SQVTM and CDR2 is ANQGSEA in the germline V gene. V lost 7 bases and J 0 bases, leaving 15 bases between the germline ends. The CDR3 length is 14 residues. General study points: Across blood and tumor, TCR beta diversity in malignant thyroid tumors was reportedly significantly higher than in benign nodules.

Every patient was untreated before thyroid surgery. This clone was counted many times. Its antigen is unknown. TCRdb redid the clone calls on the PCR reads using MiXCR. The sample records about 30,000 clones, roughly a quarter being singletons. Input material: blood. The chain is built from TRBV29-1 and TRBJ1-1, with D unresolved. This clonotype originated in a female donor with papillary thyroid cancer or a benign thyroid nodule (not recorded which). Some clones in this sample may be carry-over from other donors' samples. The CDR3 coding sequence is TGCAGCGCTAGGGCAGTTCACATGAACACTGAAGCTTTCTTT. As protein: CSARAVHMNTEAFF.